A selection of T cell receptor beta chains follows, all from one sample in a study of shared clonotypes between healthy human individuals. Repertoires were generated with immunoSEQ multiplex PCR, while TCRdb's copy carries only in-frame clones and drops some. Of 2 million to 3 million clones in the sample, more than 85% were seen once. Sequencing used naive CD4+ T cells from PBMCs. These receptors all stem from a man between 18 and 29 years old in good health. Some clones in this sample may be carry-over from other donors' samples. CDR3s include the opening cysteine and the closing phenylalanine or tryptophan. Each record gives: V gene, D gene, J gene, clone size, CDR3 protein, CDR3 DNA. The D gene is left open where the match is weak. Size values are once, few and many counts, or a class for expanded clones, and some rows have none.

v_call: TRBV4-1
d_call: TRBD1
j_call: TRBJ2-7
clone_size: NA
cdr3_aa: CASSQDDRGQSYEQYF
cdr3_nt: TGCGCCAGCAGCCAAGATGATAGGGGGCAGTCCTACGAGCAGTACTTC

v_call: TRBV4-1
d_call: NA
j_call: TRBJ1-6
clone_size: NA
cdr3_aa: CASSRDGQFNSPLHF
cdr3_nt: TGCGCCAGCAGCCGAGATGGACAGTTCAATTCACCCCTCCACTTT

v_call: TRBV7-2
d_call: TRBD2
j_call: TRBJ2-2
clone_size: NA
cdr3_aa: CASSLRTGGKTGELFF
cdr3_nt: TGTGCCAGCAGCTTAAGGACGGGGGGAAAGACCGGGGAGCTGTTTTTT

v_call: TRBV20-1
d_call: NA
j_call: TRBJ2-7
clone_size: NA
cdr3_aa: CSARRPYEQYF
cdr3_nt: TGCAGTGCTAGGAGGCCTTACGAGCAGTACTTC

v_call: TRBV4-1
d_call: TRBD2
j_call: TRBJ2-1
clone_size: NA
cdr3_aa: CASRSAGGRVDEQFF
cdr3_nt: TGCGCCAGCAGGTCCGCTGGCGGGAGGGTGGATGAGCAGTTCTTC

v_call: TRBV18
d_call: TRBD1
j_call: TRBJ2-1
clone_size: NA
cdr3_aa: CASSQIRDRGLSSGRRNEQFF
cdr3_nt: TGTGCCAGCTCACAAATCCGGGACAGGGGGCTTTCTAGCGGGAGAAGGAATGAGCAGTTCTTC

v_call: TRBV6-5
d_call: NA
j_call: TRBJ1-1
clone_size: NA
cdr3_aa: CASLLNRAMNTEAFF
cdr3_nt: TGTGCCAGCCTACTGAACAGGGCCATGAACACTGAAGCTTTCTTT

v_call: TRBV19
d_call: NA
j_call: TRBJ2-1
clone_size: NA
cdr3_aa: CASSIGGAAGGTYNEQFF
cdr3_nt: TGTGCCAGTAGTATAGGGGGAGCGGCGGGCGGGACCTACAATGAGCAGTTCTTC

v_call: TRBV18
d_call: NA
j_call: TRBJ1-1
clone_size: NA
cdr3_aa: CASSGDTSNTEAFF
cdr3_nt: TGTGCCAGCTCGGGGGACACTTCGAACACTGAAGCTTTCTTT

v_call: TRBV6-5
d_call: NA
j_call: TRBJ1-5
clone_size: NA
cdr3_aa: CASRRKGTGNQPQHF
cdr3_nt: TGTGCCAGCAGGAGGAAAGGGACGGGCAATCAGCCCCAGCATTTT

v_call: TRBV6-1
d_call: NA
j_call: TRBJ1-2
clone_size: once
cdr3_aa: CASSGSGLRGYGYTF
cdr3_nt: TGTGCCAGCAGTGGGTCGGGACTTAGAGGCTATGGCTACACCTTC

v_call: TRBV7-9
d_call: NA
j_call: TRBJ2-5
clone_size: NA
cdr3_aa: CASSLMGGEQYF
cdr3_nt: TGTGCCAGCAGCTTAATGGGGGGTGAGCAGTACTTC